This TCR beta chain was obtained from a study of cytomegalovirus exposure and HLA in healthy donors. Study-wide points: A later analysis reportedly identified an Asian-associated ancestry cluster as carrying fewer N-insertions than the approximately 620-donor mean. Later analysis identified 16,951 TCR beta sequences associated with HLA alleles, using a false discovery rate threshold of 0.05. Associated with cytomegalovirus, according to the listing, were 150 to 200 TCR beta chains. V- and J-gene trimming in TCR beta was tied to a missense DCLRE1C variant by an analysis performed later.

With respect to this clone: Its target is unknown.

The PCR had 60 Vbeta and 13 Jbeta primers. Only in-frame clones appear in the TCRdb table, and some are missing; sequencing was by immunoSEQ multiplex PCR. In total, the table holds about 210,000 clones. Trimming pared 1 base from V and 0 bases from J, leaving 10 bases between. This CDR3 is 15 amino acids long. The germline V gene has CDR1 MGHRA and CDR2 YSYEKL. The chain joins TRBV4-1 to TRBJ2-7, with no clear D. The sequence was collected from a young woman in good health and CMV-seropositive. Sample: PBMCs. The CDR3 loop is CASSQGAPSSYEQYF. The CDR3 coding sequence is TGCGCCAGCAGCCAAGGGGCCCCAAGCTCCTACGAGCAGTACTTC.